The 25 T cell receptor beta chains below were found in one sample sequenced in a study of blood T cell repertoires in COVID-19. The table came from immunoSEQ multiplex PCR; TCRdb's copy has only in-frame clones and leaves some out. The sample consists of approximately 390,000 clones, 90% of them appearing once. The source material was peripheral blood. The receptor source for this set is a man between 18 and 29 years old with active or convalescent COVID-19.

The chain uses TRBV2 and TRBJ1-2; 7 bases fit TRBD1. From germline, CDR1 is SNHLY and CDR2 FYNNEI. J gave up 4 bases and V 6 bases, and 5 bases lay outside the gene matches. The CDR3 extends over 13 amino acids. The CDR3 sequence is CASRVGTAYGYTF. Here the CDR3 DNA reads TGTGCCAGCAGAGTCGGGACAGCCTATGGCTACACCTTC.

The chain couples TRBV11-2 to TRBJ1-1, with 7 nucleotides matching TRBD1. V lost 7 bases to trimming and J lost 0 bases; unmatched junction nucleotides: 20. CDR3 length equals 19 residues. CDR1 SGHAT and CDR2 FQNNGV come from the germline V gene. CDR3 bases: TGTGCCAGCACCGTTACGACAGGGACGCCTTTGGGGCTGAACACTGAAGCTTTCTTT. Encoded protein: CASTVTTGTPLGLNTEAFF.

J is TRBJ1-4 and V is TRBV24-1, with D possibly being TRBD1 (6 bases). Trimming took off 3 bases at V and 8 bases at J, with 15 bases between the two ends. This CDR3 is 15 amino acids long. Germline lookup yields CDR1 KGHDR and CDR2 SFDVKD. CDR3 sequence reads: CATSDPDSPKEKLFF. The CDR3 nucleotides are TGTGCCACCAGTGATCCGGACAGTCCGAAGGAAAAACTGTTTTTT.

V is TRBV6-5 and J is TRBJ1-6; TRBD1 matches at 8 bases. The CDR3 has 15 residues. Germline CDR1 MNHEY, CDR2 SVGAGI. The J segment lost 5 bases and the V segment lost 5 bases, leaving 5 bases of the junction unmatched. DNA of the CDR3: TGTGCCAGCAGTCGTGGGACAGGCGATAATTCACCCCTCCACTTT. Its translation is CASSRGTGDNSPLHF.

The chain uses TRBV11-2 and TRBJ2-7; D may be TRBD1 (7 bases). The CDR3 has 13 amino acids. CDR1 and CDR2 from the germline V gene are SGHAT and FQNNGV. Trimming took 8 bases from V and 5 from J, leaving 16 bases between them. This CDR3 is CASAGGPWDEQYF. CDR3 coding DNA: TGTGCCAGCGCAGGGGGGCCTTGGGACGAGCAGTACTTC. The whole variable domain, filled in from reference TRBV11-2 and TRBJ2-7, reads EAGVAQSPRYKIIEKRQSVAFWCNPISGHATLYWYQQILGQGPKLLIQFQNNGVVDDSQLPKDRFSAERLKGVDSTLKIQPAKLEDSAVYLCASAGGPWDEQYFGPGTRLTVT.

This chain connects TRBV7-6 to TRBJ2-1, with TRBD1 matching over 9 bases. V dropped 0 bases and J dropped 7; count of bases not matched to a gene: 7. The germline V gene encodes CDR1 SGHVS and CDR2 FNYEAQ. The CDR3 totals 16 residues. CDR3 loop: CASSLAWRQGVNEQFF. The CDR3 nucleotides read TGTGCCAGCAGCTTAGCGTGGAGACAGGGGGTAAATGAGCAGTTCTTC.

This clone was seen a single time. CDR3 amino acids: CASSFTGSGNTIYF. DNA of the CDR3: TGTGCCAGCAGCTTCACAGGATCTGGAAACACCATATATTTT. The rearrangement joins TRBV11-2 to TRBJ1-3; possible D gene TRBD1, 5 bases. Trimming removed 3 bases at V and 1 base at J, with 7 bases between. The CDR3 runs to 14 residues. CDR1 and CDR2 (germline): SGHAT, FQNNGV.

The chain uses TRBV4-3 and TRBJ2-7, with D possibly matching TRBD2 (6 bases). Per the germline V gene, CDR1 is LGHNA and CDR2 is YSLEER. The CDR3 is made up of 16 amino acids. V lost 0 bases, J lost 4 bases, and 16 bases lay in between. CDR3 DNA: TGCGCCAGCAGCCAAGAGGCCAGGGAGGTCCGGTACGAGCAGTACTTC. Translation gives CASSQEAREVRYEQYF.

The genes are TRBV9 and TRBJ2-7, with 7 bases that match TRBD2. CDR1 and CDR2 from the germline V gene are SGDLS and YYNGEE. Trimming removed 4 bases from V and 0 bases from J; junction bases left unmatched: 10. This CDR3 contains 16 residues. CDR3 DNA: TGTGCCAGCAGCCCCGGGAAAGCGGGGATCTCCTACGAGCAGTACTTC. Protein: CASSPGKAGISYEQYF.

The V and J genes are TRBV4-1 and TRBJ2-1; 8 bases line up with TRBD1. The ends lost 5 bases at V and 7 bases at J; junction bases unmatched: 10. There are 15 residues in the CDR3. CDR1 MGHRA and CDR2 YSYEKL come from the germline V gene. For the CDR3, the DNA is TGCGCCAGCAGCTGGACAGGGACGGTTAAGAATGAGCAGTTCTTC. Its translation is CASSWTGTVKNEQFF.

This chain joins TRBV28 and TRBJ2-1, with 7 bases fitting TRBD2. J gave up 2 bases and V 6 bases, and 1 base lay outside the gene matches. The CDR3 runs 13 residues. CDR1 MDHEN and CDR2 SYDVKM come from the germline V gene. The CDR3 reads CASRSGTYNEQFF. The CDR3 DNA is TGTGCCAGCAGAAGCGGGACCTACAATGAGCAGTTCTTC.

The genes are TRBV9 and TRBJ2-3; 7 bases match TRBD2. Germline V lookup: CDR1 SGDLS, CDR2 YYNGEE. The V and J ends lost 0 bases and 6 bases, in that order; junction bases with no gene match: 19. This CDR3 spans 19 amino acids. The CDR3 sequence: CASSVEKGWRESLGDTQYF. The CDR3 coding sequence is TGTGCCAGCAGCGTAGAGAAAGGCTGGCGGGAGTCCCTCGGGGATACGCAGTATTTT.

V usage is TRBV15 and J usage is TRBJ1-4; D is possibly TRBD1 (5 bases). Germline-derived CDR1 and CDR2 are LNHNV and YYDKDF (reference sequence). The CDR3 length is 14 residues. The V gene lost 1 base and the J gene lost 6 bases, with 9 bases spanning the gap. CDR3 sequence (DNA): TGTGCCACCAGCAGAGCGGGAGGGGATGAAAAACTGTTTTTT. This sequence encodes CATSRAGGDEKLFF. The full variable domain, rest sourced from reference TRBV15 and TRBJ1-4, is DAMVIQNPRYQVTQFGKPVTLSCSQTLNHNVMYWYQQKSSQAPKLLFHYYDKDFNNEADTPDNFQSRRPNTSFCFLDIRSPGLGDTAMYLCATSRAGGDEKLFFGSGTQLSVL.

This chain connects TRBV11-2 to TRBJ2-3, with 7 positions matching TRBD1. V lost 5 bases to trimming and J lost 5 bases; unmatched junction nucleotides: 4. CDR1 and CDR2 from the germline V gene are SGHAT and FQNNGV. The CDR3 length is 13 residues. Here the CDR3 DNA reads TGTGCCAGCAGCACCAGACAGGGAGATACGCAGTATTTT. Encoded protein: CASSTRQGDTQYF.

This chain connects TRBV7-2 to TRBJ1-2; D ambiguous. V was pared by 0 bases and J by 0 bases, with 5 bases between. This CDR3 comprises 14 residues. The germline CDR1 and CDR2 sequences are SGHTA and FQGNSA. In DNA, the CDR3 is TGTGCCAGCAGCTTAGCCAATCCTAACTATGGCTACACCTTC. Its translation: CASSLANPNYGYTF.

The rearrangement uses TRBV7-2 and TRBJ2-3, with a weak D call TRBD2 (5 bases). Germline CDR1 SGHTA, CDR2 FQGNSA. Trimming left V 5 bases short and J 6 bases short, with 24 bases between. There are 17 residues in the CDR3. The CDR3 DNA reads TGTGCCAGCAGCATAAGCCCCAGGACTGGGCTGAGGGATACGCAGTATTTT. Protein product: CASSISPRTGLRDTQYF.

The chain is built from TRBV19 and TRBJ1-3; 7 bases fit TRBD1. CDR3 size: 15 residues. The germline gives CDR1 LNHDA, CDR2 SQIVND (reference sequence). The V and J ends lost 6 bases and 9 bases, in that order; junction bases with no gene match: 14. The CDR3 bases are TGTGCCAGTAGCACTGCGACAGGGAAAGTCGTCACCATATATTTT. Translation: CASSTATGKVVTIYF.

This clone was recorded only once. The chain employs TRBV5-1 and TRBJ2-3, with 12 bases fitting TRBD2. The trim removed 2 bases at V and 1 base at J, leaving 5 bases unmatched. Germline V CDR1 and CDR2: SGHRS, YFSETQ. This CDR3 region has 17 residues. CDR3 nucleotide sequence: TGCGCCAGCAGCTTAAGGACTAGCGGGATGGGCACAGATACGCAGTATTTT. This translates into CASSLRTSGMGTDTQYF. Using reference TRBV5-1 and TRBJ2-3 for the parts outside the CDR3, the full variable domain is KAGVTQTPRYLIKTRGQQVTLSCSPISGHRSVSWYQQTPGQGLQFLFEYFSETQRNKGNFPGRFSGRQFSNSRSEMNVSTLELGDSALYLCASSLRTSGMGTDTQYFGPGTRLTVL.

The CDR3 region has the DNA TGTGCCAGCAGATGGACTAGCGGGAGCAGTGAGCAGTTCTTC. This translates into CASRWTSGSSEQFF. The chain combines TRBV11-2 with TRBJ2-1; TRBD2 matches at 13 bases. Looked up from germline, CDR1 is SGHAT and CDR2 is FQNNGV. This CDR3 has 14 amino acids. The ends lost 6 bases at V and 9 bases at J; junction bases unmatched: 5.

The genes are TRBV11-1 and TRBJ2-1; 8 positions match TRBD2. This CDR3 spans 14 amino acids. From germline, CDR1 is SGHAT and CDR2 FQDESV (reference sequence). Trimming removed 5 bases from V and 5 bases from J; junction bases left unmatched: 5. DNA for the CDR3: TGTGCCAGCAGCCCGGGAGCGGGGGACAATGAGCAGTTCTTC. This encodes CASSPGAGDNEQFF.

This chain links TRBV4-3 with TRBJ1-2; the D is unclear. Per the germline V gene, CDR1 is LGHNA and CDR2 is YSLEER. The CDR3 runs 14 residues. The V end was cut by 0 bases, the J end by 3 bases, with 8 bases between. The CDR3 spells CASSQERGYYGYTF. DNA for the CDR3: TGCGCCAGCAGCCAAGAGCGGGGTTACTATGGCTACACCTTC.

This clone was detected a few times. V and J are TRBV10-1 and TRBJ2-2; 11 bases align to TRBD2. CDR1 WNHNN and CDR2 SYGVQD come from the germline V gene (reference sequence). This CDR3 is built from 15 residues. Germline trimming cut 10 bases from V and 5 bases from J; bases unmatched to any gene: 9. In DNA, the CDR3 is TGCGCCATCACTAGCGGGAGCTCGGATACCGGGGAGCTGTTTTTT. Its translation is CAITSGSSDTGELFF.

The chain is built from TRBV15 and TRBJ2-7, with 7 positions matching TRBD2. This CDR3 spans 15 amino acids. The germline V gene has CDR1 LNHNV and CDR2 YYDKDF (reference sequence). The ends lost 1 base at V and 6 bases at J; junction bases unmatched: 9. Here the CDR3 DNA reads TGTGCCACCAGCAGAGTGGAGGGAGGGCCAAGCGAGCAGTACTTC. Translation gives CATSRVEGGPSEQYF.

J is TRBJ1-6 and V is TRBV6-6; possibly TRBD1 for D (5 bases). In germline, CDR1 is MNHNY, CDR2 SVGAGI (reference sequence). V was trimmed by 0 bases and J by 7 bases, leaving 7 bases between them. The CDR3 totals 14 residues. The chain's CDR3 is CASSYSRENSPLHF. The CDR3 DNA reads TGTGCCAGCAGTTACTCCAGGGAAAATTCACCCCTCCACTTT.

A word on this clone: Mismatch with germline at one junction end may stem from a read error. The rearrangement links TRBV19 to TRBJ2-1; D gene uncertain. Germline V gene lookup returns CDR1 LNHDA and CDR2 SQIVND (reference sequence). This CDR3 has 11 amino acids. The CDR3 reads CASSLDEVQFF. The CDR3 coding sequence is TGTGCCAGTAGTCTAGACGAGGTCCAGTTCTTC.